Shown below are 23 T cell receptor beta chains from a single sample sequenced in a study of radiation and T cells in renal cell carcinoma (dated by TCRdb to about 2020). Libraries were constructed by the immunoSEQ multiplex PCR assay. This immuneACCESS table, as held by TCRdb, lists in-frame sequences with V and J called but not all clones. Of the missing ones, under half trace to an unresolved V gene in checked studies; the others have no known cause. The sample contains about 130,000 clones, about 88% of them found a single time. The ten largest account for around 12% of the sample. According to the study, the label for this sample's time point signals: baseline pretreatment blood. In the paper's terms, the treatment or condition label means: 15 Gy SBRT to primary tumor, nephrectomy 4 weeks later. The sample in question was blood, obtained from a patient whose treatment included radiotherapy and nephrectomy. The receptors stem from a woman aged 45 to 65 with renal cell carcinoma.

The chain is built from TRBV11-2 and TRBJ2-1, with TRBD2 matching 7 bases. The V and J ends lost 1 base and 13 bases, in that order; junction bases with no gene match: 10. The CDR3 spans 14 residues. From germline, CDR1 is SGHAT and CDR2 FQNNGV. CDR3 protein: CASSLARSGDPQFF. CDR3 coding DNA: TGTGCCAGCAGCTTAGCGCGGAGCGGGGATCCCCAGTTCTTC.

The chain uses TRBV9 and TRBJ1-6; D call uncertain. The length of the CDR3 is 15 residues. Between the trimmed V and J ends, which lost 0 bases and 4 bases, there was a span of 8 bases. Germline assignment: CDR1 SGDLS and CDR2 YYNGEE. The CDR3 DNA sequence: TGTGCCAGCAGCGTAGATGGTCGGTATAATTCACCCCTCCACTTT. The encoded protein is CASSVDGRYNSPLHF.

CDR3 region: CASSFSGTRYGYTF. The DNA of the CDR3 is TGTGCCAGCAGCTTTTCCGGGACAAGATATGGCTACACCTTC. This sequence joins TRBV7-2 and TRBJ1-2, with a tentative D call TRBD1 (6 bases). From germline, CDR1 is SGHTA and CDR2 FQGNSA. CDR3 length equals 14 residues. V was trimmed by 3 bases and J by 5 bases, leaving 13 bases between them. Using reference TRBV7-2 and TRBJ1-2 for the parts outside the CDR3, the full variable domain is GAGVSQSPSNKVTEKGKDVELRCDPISGHTALYWYRQSLGQGLEFLIYFQGNSAPDKSGLPSDRFSAERTGGSVSTLTIQRTQQEDSAVYLCASSFSGTRYGYTFGSGTRLTVV.

About this clone: The junction does not match germline at one end; this may be a read error. The V gene is TRBV2, the J gene TRBJ2-2; no firm D call. The germline V gene encodes CDR1 SNHLY and CDR2 FYNNEI. This CDR3 has 14 residues. For the CDR3, the DNA is TGTGCCAGCCGTGAGAAGGACCACACCGGGGAGCTGTTTTTT. This sequence encodes CASREKDHTGELFF.

CDR3 amino acids: CASSDQRQGAYEQYF. The CDR3 coding sequence is TGTGCCAGCAGCGACCAGCGACAGGGGGCCTACGAGCAGTACTTC. The chain recombines TRBV5-4 with TRBJ2-7; 9 nucleotides line up with TRBD1. Per germline, CDR1 SGHNT and CDR2 YYREEE (reference sequence). Trimming at V came to 4 bases and at J to 2 bases, leaving 7 bases not matched to a gene. CDR3 size: 15 residues.

The chain carries TRBV6-6 and TRBJ2-1; the D gene is possibly TRBD2 (5 bases). Germline values: CDR1 MNHNY, CDR2 SVGAGI (reference sequence). The CDR3 loop spans 12 amino acids. V was shortened by 7 bases and J by 7 bases, with 11 bases between the two germline ends. In nucleotides, the CDR3 is TGTGCCAGCACTCGAATAGCGAATGAGCAGTTCTTC. It translates to CASTRIANEQFF.

The chain is built from TRBV5-1 and TRBJ2-3; perhaps TRBD1 as D (5 bases). Trimming shortened V by 0 bases and J by 1 base, and 9 bases separated the two germline ends. The CDR3 extends over 15 amino acids. Germline CDR1 reads SGHRS; CDR2 reads YFSETQ. The CDR3 DNA reads as TGCGCCAGCAGCTTGGAGTTCAGGGGCACAGATACGCAGTATTTT. This translates into CASSLEFRGTDTQYF.

With respect to this clone: The limits of the CDR3 on the DNA are not certain, so only TCRdb's listed CDR3 is given. This chain links TRBV1 with TRBJ2-6. TRBV1 represents a pseudogene. Both ends counted, the CDR3 spans 18 residues. The CDR3 here is CTSRKYCCAQSRANVLTF.

The CDR3 loop reads CASSYGDRGLSNTEAFF. For the CDR3, the DNA is TGTGCCAGCAGCTATGGGGACAGGGGGTTAAGTAACACTGAAGCTTTCTTT. This rearrangement joins TRBV9 to TRBJ1-1, with 11 positions matching TRBD1. CDR1 is SGDLS and CDR2 is YYNGEE in the germline V gene. Unmatched junction bases numbered 10, after V lost 4 bases and J lost 2 bases. CDR3 length: 17 amino acids.

This chain connects TRBV19 to TRBJ1-1, with D possibly being TRBD1 (5 bases). V was pared by 5 bases and J by 5 bases, with 15 bases between. Germline CDR1 is LNHDA and CDR2 is SQIVND (reference sequence). The CDR3 is made up of 14 amino acids. The CDR3 sequence is CASSHRGLGTEAFF. The CDR3 DNA is TGTGCCAGTAGTCATCGGGGGTTGGGGACTGAAGCTTTCTTT.

This clone has just a few counts. V and J are TRBV11-2 and TRBJ2-3; TRBD2 might be the D (6 bases). Trimming shortened V by 2 bases and J by 1 base, and 10 bases separated the two germline ends. CDR1 SGHAT and CDR2 FQNNGV come from the germline V gene. CDR3 length: 15 amino acids. The CDR3 DNA reads TGTGCCAGCAGCTTACTGGGCGGGGGCACAGATACGCAGTATTTT. Its protein product is CASSLLGGGTDTQYF. Using reference TRBV11-2 and TRBJ2-3 for the parts outside the CDR3, the full variable domain is EAGVAQSPRYKIIEKRQSVAFWCNPISGHATLYWYQQILGQGPKLLIQFQNNGVVDDSQLPKDRFSAERLKGVDSTLKIQPAKLEDSAVYLCASSLLGGGTDTQYFGPGTRLTVL.

The chain couples TRBV19 to TRBJ1-4; 9 bases match TRBD1. CDR3 length equals 13 residues. Trimming at V came to 10 bases and at J to 8 bases, leaving 8 bases not matched to a gene. Germline CDR1 LNHDA, CDR2 SQIVND (reference sequence). For the CDR3, the DNA is TGTGCCACTACGGGACAGGGCGGCGAAAAACTGTTTTTT. Translated, it gives CATTGQGGEKLFF.

CDR3: CASSMGRQANTGELFF. DNA for the CDR3: TGTGCCAGCAGCATGGGGCGACAGGCGAACACCGGGGAGCTGTTTTTT. The chain uses TRBV5-5 and TRBJ2-2, with TRBD1 as a possible D gene (6 bases). Germline V gene lookup returns CDR1 SGHKS and CDR2 YYEKEE (reference sequence). The germline V and J ends were trimmed by 4 bases and 0 bases, with 13 bases remaining between them. This CDR3 is built from 16 residues.

The chain combines TRBV6-6 with TRBJ2-1; 10 bases line up with TRBD2. Looked up from germline, CDR1 is MNHNY and CDR2 is SVGAGI (reference sequence). CDR3 length: 16 amino acids. V lost 5 bases, J lost 2 bases, and 6 bases stayed unmatched. The CDR3 is CASSPRTSGAYNEQFF. The DNA for the CDR3 is TGTGCCAGCAGTCCCCGCACTAGCGGGGCCTACAATGAGCAGTTCTTC.

This clone was observed a single time. The chain couples TRBV2 to TRBJ2-1; TRBD2 might be the D (5 bases). CDR1 and CDR2 from the germline V gene are SNHLY and FYNNEI. This CDR3 comprises 15 residues. Deletions cut 4 bases from V and 1 base from J, with 11 bases between. CDR3 nucleotides: TGTGCCAGCAGTGCTGGGGAGTTGTCCTACAATGAGCAGTTCTTC. This codes for CASSAGELSYNEQFF.

The chain joins TRBV10-3 to TRBJ1-3; 11 nucleotides agree with TRBD1. The CDR3 contains 21 residues. The J segment lost 2 bases and the V segment lost 6 bases, leaving 21 bases of the junction unmatched. Germline V lookup: CDR1 ENHRY, CDR2 SYGVKD. This chain's CDR3 is CAISPGQGGSNGGSPGNTIYF. As DNA, the CDR3 is TGTGCCATCAGCCCGGGACAGGGGGGTTCAAACGGCGGGAGTCCTGGAAACACCATATATTTT.

This chain uses TRBV21-1 with TRBJ1-1. TRBV21-1 is tagged as a pseudogene. The CDR3 spans 15 residues. The chain's CDR3 is CASSGGGATNTEAFF. The CDR3 DNA reads TGTGCCAGCAGCGGCGGAGGGGCGACGAACACTGAAGCTTTCTTT.

This clone was seen only a few times. The chain links TRBV6-5 to TRBJ1-2; weak D call: TRBD1 (5 bases). V dropped 4 bases and J dropped 4 bases, with 19 bases sitting between them. The CDR3 contains 16 residues. Germline CDR1 MNHEY, CDR2 SVGAGI. The CDR3 sequence: CASSSSGPRWGYGYTF. The CDR3 DNA reads TGTGCCAGCAGTTCCTCGGGACCGAGGTGGGGCTATGGCTACACCTTC.

The chain is built from TRBV6-5 and TRBJ2-5, with D tentatively TRBD1 (6 bases). This CDR3 is built from 13 residues. Germline V gives CDR1 MNHEY, CDR2 SVGAGI. V was trimmed by 6 bases and J by 6 bases, leaving 14 bases between them. CDR3 residues: CASSQGTAQTQYF. DNA for the CDR3: TGTGCCAGCAGCCAGGGGACGGCTCAGACCCAGTACTTC.

The chain recombines TRBV10-2 with TRBJ1-1, with 7 nucleotides matching TRBD1. The CDR3 is 13 residues long. The germline V gene has CDR1 WSHSY and CDR2 SAAADI. J gave up 6 bases and V 5 bases, and 6 bases lay outside the gene matches. The CDR3 nucleotides are TGCGCCAGCAGTCCAGGGGGTATGGCTGAAGCTTTCTTT. Protein product: CASSPGGMAEAFF.

This chain links TRBV2 with TRBJ1-1, with 9 positions matching TRBD1. CDR1 is SNHLY and CDR2 is FYNNEI in the germline V gene. The CDR3 length is 13 residues. V lost 5 bases to trimming and J lost 5 bases; unmatched junction nucleotides: 3. The CDR3 loop is CASSRGTGTEAFF. The DNA for the CDR3 is TGTGCCAGCAGTAGGGGGACAGGGACTGAAGCTTTCTTT.

The chain is built from TRBV25-1 and TRBJ2-7; 9 nucleotides line up with TRBD1. CDR1 MGHDK and CDR2 SYGVNS come from the germline V gene. Trimming cost V 4 bases and J 0 bases; bases outside gene matches: 7. CDR3 length equals 16 residues. The CDR3 nucleotides are TGTGCCAGCAGTGTAACCACAGGGGGCCCCTCCTACGAGCAGTACTTC. It encodes CASSVTTGGPSYEQYF.

Comment on this clone: A read error may account for a junction end that differs from germline. The gene calls are TRBV7-7 and TRBJ1-3; no clear D. CDR3 length equals 14 residues. The germline V gene encodes CDR1 SSHAT and CDR2 FNYEAQ (reference sequence). The DNA for the CDR3 is TGTGCTAGCAGCTTAGACATCTCTGGAAACACCATATATTTT. Translated, it gives CASSLDISGNTIYF.